This T cell receptor beta chain was captured in a study of blood T cell repertoires in COVID-19. Study information: There were acute and convalescent COVID-19 samples, and they came from the United States, Italy and Spain.

CDR3 length: 14 residues. V shed 3 bases and J shed 2 bases, with 11 bases lying between them. Germline V gene lookup returns CDR1 SNHLY and CDR2 FYNNEI. Participant-given clinical history determined each cohort assignment. Per the original methods: Researchers report that nucleated cell counts were estimated from reference gene primer amplification. TCRdb's table, derived via immunoSEQ multiplex PCR, lists solely in-frame clones and lacks some. The V and J calls and the clone size are those of that table, but D and trimming were determined from the DNA. Altogether 150,000 to 200,000 clones are present, 89% being singletons, with the ten largest covering about 2.2%.

The chain carries TRBV2 and TRBJ2-7; D remains ambiguous. The sequence was obtained from a middle-aged woman with acute COVID-19. The source material was PBMCs or T cells enriched from blood (not recorded which). CDR3 region: CASSELPRTYEQYF. CDR3 coding DNA: TGTGCCAGCAGTGAGTTGCCTAGAACCTACGAGCAGTACTTC.